This T cell receptor (beta chain) was found in a study of T cell responses to AZD1222 COVID-19 vaccine. Study-wide background: Pooling of second doses given at about 4 or about 12 weeks was done.

A remark on this clone: Its specificity is not known.

There are 13 residues in the CDR3. Germline lookup yields CDR1 DFQATT and CDR2 SNEGSKA (reference sequence). V lost 3 bases, J lost 2 bases, and 10 bases lay in between. Study results and caveats: Reports indicate that nearly half of spike-specific TCRs are directed at unmutated variant regions. The peak T cell response came first, and repertoires were sampled only after it. CD4 TCRs associated with vaccination spanned spike, dominating at 160-218 and 743-854.

Some clones are missing from TCRdb's copy, which holds only in-frame ones; the method was immunoSEQ multiplex PCR. This sample yields about 150,000 clones, of which approximately 90% are seen a single time; around 1.6% belongs to the top ten. This chain uses TRBV20-1 with TRBJ2-5, with D possibly being TRBD2 (6 bases). The receptor was isolated from an adult in good health. The sample was peripheral blood, taken on day 0 of AZD1222 vaccination. CDR3 sequence (DNA): TGCAGTGCTAGTCCGGGAGTACAAGAGACCCAGTACTTC. Its protein product is CSASPGVQETQYF.